This is a list of T cell receptor beta chains from one sample in a study of radiotherapy plus CTLA-4 blockade in lung cancer. Produced via immunoSEQ multiplex PCR; TCRdb's table is partial and in-frame only. The sample consists of more than 75,000 clones, more than 70% of them appearing once. Sequenced material: peripheral blood, taken from a patient treated with radiotherapy plus ipilimumab. The origin of the receptors is a human donor with non-small cell lung cancer that progressed on radiotherapy plus ipilimumab. CDR3s include the opening cysteine and the closing phenylalanine or tryptophan. The D gene is left open where the match is weak. Not every row has a clone size; where given, it reads once, few, many or a size class.

clone size: few
J gene: TRBJ2-2
D gene: -
V gene: TRBV11-1
CDR3 DNA: TGTGCCAGCAGTAAGGCTGGGGTCTCTTACACCGGGGAGCTGTTTTTT
CDR3 protein: CASSKAGVSYTGELFF

clone size: -
J gene: TRBJ1-3
D gene: -
V gene: TRBV15
CDR3 DNA: TGTGCCACCAGCAGTCGGGGGTCTGGAAACACCATATATTTT
CDR3 protein: CATSSRGSGNTIYF

clone size: -
J gene: TRBJ2-1
D gene: TRBD1
V gene: TRBV10-1
CDR3 DNA: TGCGCCAGCAGTGAAGGGGACAGGGTTAACAATGAGCAGTTCTTC
CDR3 protein: CASSEGDRVNNEQFF

clone size: -
J gene: TRBJ1-5
D gene: TRBD1
V gene: TRBV30
CDR3 DNA: TGTGCCTGGAGTGTACAGGGGGGACAGCCCCAGCATTTT
CDR3 protein: CAWSVQGGQPQHF

clone size: -
J gene: TRBJ2-7
D gene: -
V gene: TRBV4-3
CDR3 DNA: TGCGCCAGCAGCCAAGAGGCGGGTACACCAGGGAGGCCCTACGAGCAGTACTTC
CDR3 protein: CASSQEAGTPGRPYEQYF

clone size: -
J gene: TRBJ1-1
D gene: TRBD1
V gene: TRBV7-9
CDR3 DNA: TGTGCCAGCAGCTCTTACAGGGGCCCGAACACTGAAGCTTTCTTT
CDR3 protein: CASSSYRGPNTEAFF

clone size: once
J gene: TRBJ1-1
D gene: TRBD1
V gene: TRBV7-9
CDR3 DNA: TGTGCCAGCAGCTTGGGACAGTCCACTGAAGCTTTCTTT
CDR3 protein: CASSLGQSTEAFF

clone size: -
J gene: TRBJ1-1
D gene: -
V gene: TRBV4-2
CDR3 DNA: TGTGCCAGCAGCCTGGGGGAGATCGGAAGGAACACTGAAGCTTTCTTT
CDR3 protein: CASSLGEIGRNTEAFF

clone size: -
J gene: TRBJ2-3
D gene: -
V gene: TRBV5-1
CDR3 DNA: TGCGCCAGCAGCCCCGGCGGTCCAGATACGCAGTATTTT
CDR3 protein: CASSPGGPDTQYF

clone size: few
J gene: TRBJ2-2
D gene: TRBD1
V gene: TRBV7-9
CDR3 DNA: TGTGCCAGCAGCCCGTCGACAGGGACCGTCGGGGAGCTGTTTTTT
CDR3 protein: CASSPSTGTVGELFF

clone size: once
J gene: TRBJ2-1
D gene: TRBD2
V gene: TRBV7-2
CDR3 DNA: TGTGCCAGCAGCTTCGGGGGGAGGGTCAATGAGCAGTTCTTC
CDR3 protein: CASSFGGRVNEQFF

clone size: -
J gene: TRBJ1-1
D gene: -
V gene: TRBV6-5
CDR3 DNA: TGTGCCAGCAGTTACGCCGCGGGGGAGGGCACTGAAGCTTTCTTT
CDR3 protein: CASSYAAGEGTEAFF

clone size: few
J gene: TRBJ1-1
D gene: -
V gene: TRBV15
CDR3 DNA: TGTGCCACCAGGGACTTAGGGGCCACTGAAGCTTTCTTT
CDR3 protein: CATRDLGATEAFF

clone size: -
J gene: TRBJ1-1
D gene: -
V gene: TRBV5-1
CDR3 DNA: TGCGCCAGCAGCTTGGTGAACAGGGTTGACACTGAAGCTTTCTTT
CDR3 protein: CASSLVNRVDTEAFF

clone size: once
J gene: TRBJ2-1
D gene: -
V gene: TRBV7-8
CDR3 DNA: TGTGCCAGCAGCTTAGCCTTCGACCCAAGCTACAATGAGCAGTTCTTC
CDR3 protein: CASSLAFDPSYNEQFF

clone size: -
J gene: TRBJ1-5
D gene: -
V gene: TRBV4-1
CDR3 DNA: TGCGCCAGCAGCCAAGGCCTCTCGGCTGGGACGGTCGGCAATCAGCCCCAGCATTTT
CDR3 protein: CASSQGLSAGTVGNQPQHF

clone size: few
J gene: TRBJ1-2
D gene: -
V gene: TRBV5-4
CDR3 DNA: TGTGCCAGCAGCTTCACATCGGATTCCTATGGCTACACCTTC
CDR3 protein: CASSFTSDSYGYTF

clone size: -
J gene: TRBJ2-6
D gene: -
V gene: TRBV2
CDR3 DNA: TGTGCCAGCAGTGGACAGCTTGGGGCCAACGTCCTGACTTTC
CDR3 protein: CASSGQLGANVLTF

clone size: -
J gene: TRBJ2-1
D gene: TRBD1
V gene: TRBV10-3
CDR3 DNA: TGTGCCATCAGTAATACGACAGGGGAAGTCCTTTTGGGGCAGTTCTTC
CDR3 protein: CAISNTTGEVLLGQFF

clone size: -
J gene: TRBJ2-1
D gene: TRBD2
V gene: TRBV28
CDR3 DNA: TGTGCCAGCAGTTTATTAGCGGGGGGCCCTAGCTCCTACAATGAGCAGTTCTTC
CDR3 protein: CASSLLAGGPSSYNEQFF

clone size: -
J gene: TRBJ1-2
D gene: -
V gene: TRBV6-1
CDR3 DNA: TGTGCCAGCAGTAGGTCTGCAGGGCGGTACTATGGCTACACCTTC
CDR3 protein: CASSRSAGRYYGYTF

clone size: -
J gene: TRBJ2-1
D gene: -
V gene: TRBV11-2
CDR3 DNA: TGTGCCAGCAGCTTAAGAGGGAATGACAATGAGCAGTTCTTC
CDR3 protein: CASSLRGNDNEQFF

clone size: few
J gene: TRBJ2-7
D gene: -
V gene: TRBV19
CDR3 DNA: TGTGCCAGTAGTATTACGGGTATGTACGAGCAGTACTTC
CDR3 protein: CASSITGMYEQYF

clone size: -
J gene: TRBJ2-3
D gene: -
V gene: TRBV6-1
CDR3 DNA: TGTGCCAGCACCATACAGGCAGATACGCAGTATTTT
CDR3 protein: CASTIQADTQYF

clone size: -
J gene: TRBJ1-1
D gene: -
V gene: TRBV5-1
CDR3 DNA: TGCGCCAGCAGCTTGGGCCAGCGAAGGGGATTGAACACTGAAGCTTTCTTT
CDR3 protein: CASSLGQRRGLNTEAFF

clone size: few
J gene: TRBJ2-5
D gene: -
V gene: TRBV6-1
CDR3 DNA: TGTGCCAGCAGCTCCAGCTCGGCTACCCAGTACTTC
CDR3 protein: CASSSSSATQYF

clone size: -
J gene: TRBJ2-5
D gene: TRBD2
V gene: TRBV5-4
CDR3 DNA: TGTGCCAGCAGCTTCAGGCTAGCGGGGGAAGAGACCCAGTACTTC
CDR3 protein: CASSFRLAGEETQYF

clone size: few
J gene: TRBJ2-6
D gene: -
V gene: TRBV5-6
CDR3 DNA: TGTGCCAGCAGCTTTCATAGCTCTGGGGCCAACGTCCTGACTTTC
CDR3 protein: CASSFHSSGANVLTF

clone size: -
J gene: TRBJ2-1
D gene: TRBD2
V gene: TRBV19
CDR3 DNA: TGTGCCAGTAGTCCATATAGCGGGAGTAGGGAGCAGTTCTTC
CDR3 protein: CASSPYSGSREQFF

clone size: -
J gene: TRBJ1-2
D gene: TRBD1
V gene: TRBV28
CDR3 DNA: TGTGCCAGCAGTCCACCCCGGGACAGGGGGTGGAACTATGGCTACACCTTC
CDR3 protein: CASSPPRDRGWNYGYTF

clone size: -
J gene: TRBJ2-1
D gene: -
V gene: TRBV5-6
CDR3 DNA: TGTGCCAGCAGTTTACCTGACGTGAGTTACAATGAGCAGTTCTTC
CDR3 protein: CASSLPDVSYNEQFF

clone size: -
J gene: TRBJ2-3
D gene: -
V gene: TRBV7-2
CDR3 DNA: TGTGCCAGCGGAGCCCCCAGGGCTGCGGATACGCAGTATTTT
CDR3 protein: CASGAPRAADTQYF

clone size: -
J gene: TRBJ2-1
D gene: TRBD2
V gene: TRBV14
CDR3 DNA: TGTGCCAGCAGCCAGTTAATAGAGCGGGGGGGTTACAATGAGCAGTTCTTC
CDR3 protein: CASSQLIERGGYNEQFF

clone size: many
J gene: TRBJ1-2
D gene: -
V gene: TRBV27
CDR3 DNA: TGTGCCAGCAGTTTATCAGGGATGGGTGGCTACACCTTC
CDR3 protein: CASSLSGMGGYTF

clone size: -
J gene: TRBJ2-5
D gene: -
V gene: TRBV27
CDR3 DNA: TGTGCCAGCAGTTTAGGTCCTTTCGAGACCCAGTACTTC
CDR3 protein: CASSLGPFETQYF

clone size: -
J gene: TRBJ1-3
D gene: -
V gene: TRBV18
CDR3 DNA: TGTGCCAGCTCACCGAGGGAGGACGGAAACACCATATATTTT
CDR3 protein: CASSPREDGNTIYF

clone size: few
J gene: TRBJ1-3
D gene: -
V gene: TRBV7-3
CDR3 DNA: TGTGCCAGCAGCTTAGGGAAAAGGCCAGACACCATATATTTT
CDR3 protein: CASSLGKRPDTIYF

clone size: few
J gene: TRBJ1-1
D gene: -
V gene: TRBV28
CDR3 DNA: TGTGCCAGCAGTGTAATAGACAGTGAAGCTTTCTTT
CDR3 protein: CASSVIDSEAFF

clone size: -
J gene: TRBJ1-1
D gene: -
V gene: TRBV27
CDR3 DNA: TGTGCCAGCAGTTTGTCGTCGGTTTGGGACGAAGCTTTCTTT
CDR3 protein: CASSLSSVWDEAFF

clone size: -
J gene: TRBJ1-1
D gene: -
V gene: TRBV5-1
CDR3 DNA: TGCGCCAGCACCCCGATACCGAACACTGAAGCTTTCTTT
CDR3 protein: CASTPIPNTEAFF

clone size: -
J gene: TRBJ2-1
D gene: TRBD2
V gene: TRBV7-2
CDR3 DNA: TGTGCCAGCAGCTTTGGCGGGGGGGCGAGTAATGAGCAGTTCTTC
CDR3 protein: CASSFGGGASNEQFF